One and the same sample provided the 22 T cell receptor beta chains below, sequenced in a study of OX40 agonist ivuxolimab in advanced cancers. Repertoires were generated with immunoSEQ multiplex PCR, while TCRdb's copy carries only in-frame clones and drops some. The sample consists of roughly 120,000 clones, 85% to 90% of them appearing once. The sequenced sample was CD4+ or CD8+ T cells sorted from blood, obtained in a trial of the OX40 agonist ivuxolimab. The receptor set was obtained from an adult with an advanced solid tumor such as melanoma, head and neck, liver or kidney cancer.

The genes are TRBV29-1 and TRBJ1-1, with 8 bases matching TRBD1. Germline CDR1 is SQVTM and CDR2 is ANQGSEA. V shed 2 bases, J shed 1 base, and the junction held 18 bases outside the gene matches. The CDR3 is made up of 19 amino acids. The CDR3 region has the DNA TGCAGCGTTGAACGGTCCGCGACCTTTCAGGGGGCAAGGAACACTGAAGCTTTCTTT. It is translated as CSVERSATFQGARNTEAFF. The whole variable domain, remainder taken from reference TRBV29-1 and TRBJ1-1, is SAVISQKPSRDICQRGTSLTIQCQVDSQVTMMFWYRQQPGQSLTLIATANQGSEATYESGFVIDKFPISRPNLTFSTLTVSNMSPEDSSIYLCSVERSATFQGARNTEAFFGQGTRLTVV.

V and J are TRBV2 and TRBJ2-5, with no clear D. The CDR3 runs 11 residues. The germline gives CDR1 SNHLY, CDR2 FYNNEI. Trimming shortened V by 5 bases and J by 5 bases, and 6 bases separated the two germline ends. CDR3 in amino acids: CASSSIETQYF. The CDR3 nucleotides are TGTGCCAGCAGTTCAATTGAGACCCAGTACTTC. Full variable domain (outside the CDR3, taken from reference TRBV2 and TRBJ2-5): EPEVTQTPSHQVTQMGQEVILRCVPISNHLYFYWYRQILGQKVEFLVSFYNNEISEKSEIFDDQFSVERPDGSNFTLKIRSTKLEDSAMYFCASSSIETQYFGPGTRLLVL.

In its sample, this clone was seen a few times. The J gene is TRBJ1-5, the V gene TRBV2; D remains ambiguous. The CDR3 sequence is 15 residues long. V lost 0 bases and J lost 1, with 7 bases in between. Germline CDR1 is SNHLY and CDR2 is FYNNEI. The CDR3 region has the DNA TGTGCCAGCAGTGAAGCAGGGTTGAGCAATCAGCCCCAGCATTTT. It specifies CASSEAGLSNQPQHF.

This chain connects TRBV10-1 to TRBJ1-1, with D maybe TRBD1 (5 bases). This CDR3 contains 15 residues. The V end was cut by 0 bases, the J end by 2 bases, with 10 bases between. Germline CDR1 and CDR2: WNHNN and SYGVQD (reference sequence). CDR3 loop: CASSESGPGNTEAFF. The CDR3 DNA follows: TGCGCCAGCAGTGAGTCGGGGCCGGGAAACACTGAAGCTTTCTTT.

This clone occurred once. The chain links TRBV7-9 to TRBJ1-2; D remains unclear. Germline V gene sequence: CDR1 SEHNR, CDR2 FQNEAQ (reference sequence). The CDR3 totals 15 residues. Trimming stripped 3 bases from V and 4 bases from J, with 15 bases between. The CDR3: CASSLALRDFYGYTF. In DNA form, the CDR3 reads TGTGCCAGCAGCTTGGCCCTTCGAGACTTCTATGGCTACACCTTC.

CDR3 sequence: CASSLLGSGGTGELFF. In nucleotides, the CDR3 is TGTGCCAGCAGTTTACTCGGGAGCGGGGGCACCGGGGAGCTGTTTTTT. The rearrangement links TRBV28 to TRBJ2-2; 8 bases match TRBD2. This CDR3 comprises 16 residues. The V and J ends lost 2 bases and 4 bases, in that order; junction bases with no gene match: 6. CDR1 is MDHEN, CDR2 SYDVKM, per germline.

This chain joins TRBV28 and TRBJ1-6; maybe TRBD1 (5 bases). CDR1 and CDR2 (germline): MDHEN, SYDVKM. V was pared by 4 bases and J by 7 bases, with 17 bases between. The CDR3 covers 16 residues. The CDR3 DNA reads as TGTGCCAGCAGTTCATCGCAGGGCGCTTGGAATTCACCCCTCCACTTT. Translating gives CASSSSQGAWNSPLHF.

The rearrangement uses TRBV7-2 and TRBJ2-3; D gene ambiguous. The CDR3 consists of 16 residues. CDR1 SGHTA and CDR2 FQGNSA come from the germline V gene. Trimming removed 0 bases from V and 1 base from J, with 11 bases in between. CDR3 in amino acids: CASSLARVQGTDTQYF. In DNA, the CDR3 is TGTGCCAGCAGCTTAGCGAGAGTTCAGGGCACAGATACGCAGTATTTT.

The J gene is TRBJ2-7, the V gene TRBV6-5, with D possibly TRBD2 on 6 matching bases. The CDR3 totals 13 residues. V lost 9 bases, J lost 7 bases, and 19 bases lay in between. Germline assignment: CDR1 MNHEY and CDR2 SVGAGI. CDR3 nucleotide sequence: TGTGCCAGTGGTGGCAGGGCCGGGGGAGAGCAGTACTTC. Its protein is CASGGRAGGEQYF.

CDR3 nucleotides: TGTGCCAGCAGTTCCCCGGCGTTTGAAGCTTTCTTT. Its translation: CASSSPAFEAFF. The rearrangement uses TRBV28 and TRBJ1-1; D gene ambiguous. CDR1 is MDHEN and CDR2 is SYDVKM in the germline V gene. This CDR3 region has 12 residues. The V gene lost 4 bases and the J gene lost 7 bases, with 10 bases spanning the gap.

The rearrangement uses TRBV7-3 and TRBJ1-2; D remains ambiguous. The CDR3 sequence is 15 residues long. V lost 2 bases and J lost 0, with 10 bases in between. The germline V gene has CDR1 SGHTA and CDR2 FQGTGA. The DNA of the CDR3 is TGTGCCAGCAGCTTAGGGCAGCTTACTAACTATGGCTACACCTTC. Translated: CASSLGQLTNYGYTF.

The chain employs TRBV7-6 and TRBJ1-2, with D possibly being TRBD1 (6 bases). CDR1 is SGHVS and CDR2 is FNYEAQ in the germline V gene. Trimming pared 2 bases from V and 4 bases from J, leaving 14 bases between. The CDR3 consists of 15 residues. CDR3 residues: CASSLTEQGSYGYTF. DNA for the CDR3: TGTGCCAGCAGCTTAACTGAACAGGGTTCCTATGGCTACACCTTC.

This chain links TRBV28 with TRBJ2-7; TRBD1 matches at 7 bases. The CDR3 loop spans 15 amino acids. The germline V gene has CDR1 MDHEN and CDR2 SYDVKM. With V trimmed by 8 bases and J by 3 bases, 13 bases remained unmatched. In nucleotides, the CDR3 is TGTGCCAGCCTCCCACACGCACAGGGGAGCTACGAGCAGTACTTC. As protein: CASLPHAQGSYEQYF.

The chain uses TRBV6-5 and TRBJ1-1; TRBD1 matches at 8 bases. Germline trimming cut 4 bases from V and 3 bases from J; bases unmatched to any gene: 7. Germline-derived CDR1 and CDR2 are MNHEY and SVGAGI. The CDR3 totals 15 residues. The CDR3 loop is CASSFGDRIYTEAFF. The CDR3 region has the DNA TGTGCCAGCAGTTTCGGGGACAGGATCTACACTGAAGCTTTCTTT.

This chain links TRBV11-3 with TRBJ2-1; tentatively, D is TRBD1 or TRBD2 (6 bases each). With 8 bases removed from V and 1 base from J, the gap between germline ends came to 18 bases. The germline gives CDR1 SGHNT, CDR2 YENEEA. CDR3 length: 16 residues. CDR3 in DNA: TGTGCCAGCTCGAAAAAGGGGGGCCAGTCCTACAATGAGCAGTTCTTC. Residues: CASSKKGGQSYNEQFF.

The V call is TRBV6-6, the J call TRBJ1-1; D possibly corresponds to TRBD1 (5 bases). The CDR3 totals 13 residues. Looked up from germline, CDR1 is MNHNY and CDR2 is SVGAGI (reference sequence). The germline V and J ends were trimmed by 6 bases and 2 bases, with 10 bases remaining between them. The CDR3 coding sequence is TGTGCCAGCAGGACCGACAGCAACACTGAAGCTTTCTTT. Amino acid sequence: CASRTDSNTEAFF.

The J gene is TRBJ1-5, the V gene TRBV19; D is perhaps TRBD1 (5 bases). Trimming left V 5 bases short and J 6 bases short, with 8 bases between. This CDR3 comprises 12 residues. From germline, CDR1 is LNHDA and CDR2 SQIVND (reference sequence). CDR3 amino acids: CASSGGSQPQHF. The CDR3 DNA is TGTGCCAGTAGTGGGGGTTCTCAGCCCCAGCATTTT. The full variable domain, in which reference TRBV19 and TRBJ1-5 provide the parts outside the CDR3, is DGGITQSPKYLFRKEGQNVTLSCEQNLNHDAMYWYRQDPGQGLRLIYYSQIVNDFQKGDIAEGYSVSREKKESFPLTVTSAQKNPTAFYLCASSGGSQPQHFGDGTRLSIL.

This clone was seen a handful of times. The J gene is TRBJ1-1, the V gene TRBV9; the match to TRBD1 covers 9 bases. Germline V lookup: CDR1 SGDLS, CDR2 YYNGEE. The trim removed 7 bases at V and 1 base at J, leaving 2 bases unmatched. The CDR3 spans 13 residues. The CDR3 sequence is CASGDRANTEAFF. The DNA for the CDR3 is TGTGCCAGCGGGGACAGGGCGAACACTGAAGCTTTCTTT.

The chain joins TRBV6-1 to TRBJ2-7, with D unresolved. V was trimmed by 2 bases and J by 4 bases, leaving 6 bases between them. The CDR3 is made up of 12 amino acids. CDR1 and CDR2 (germline): MNHNS, SASEGT. The CDR3 region is CASSEREYEQYF. The CDR3 region has the DNA TGTGCCAGCAGTGAAAGGGAATACGAGCAGTACTTC.

This chain connects TRBV30 to TRBJ2-2; TRBD1 agrees at 9 bases. The V segment lost 5 bases and the J segment 4 bases; nucleotides outside the gene matches: 5. The CDR3 runs 14 residues. Germline V gene sequence: CDR1 GTSNPN, CDR2 SVGIG (reference sequence). This chain's CDR3 is CAWGQGRPTGELFF. The CDR3 DNA follows: TGTGCCTGGGGACAGGGGCGACCCACCGGGGAGCTGTTTTTT.

This chain connects TRBV9 to TRBJ2-1; D may be TRBD2 (6 bases). V lost 0 bases, J lost 4 bases, and 17 bases lay in between. CDR3 size: 17 residues. Germline CDR1 reads SGDLS; CDR2 reads YYNGEE. The CDR3 sequence: CASSVGRVADIYNEQFF. CDR3 DNA sequence: TGTGCCAGCAGCGTAGGTAGGGTAGCGGACATTTACAATGAGCAGTTCTTC.

This clone came up once. The V call is TRBV4-1, the J call TRBJ2-6; D not resolved. Between the trimmed V and J ends, which lost 1 base and 0 bases, there was a span of 10 bases. Germline V CDR1 and CDR2: MGHRA, YSYEKL. The CDR3 is made up of 17 amino acids. CDR3 nucleotides: TGCGCCAGCAGCCAAGTTATGGTCAGCTCTGGGGCCAACGTCCTGACTTTC. Translated, it gives CASSQVMVSSGANVLTF.